The 9 T cell receptor beta chains below were found in one sample sequenced in a study of CD8 T cells in Susac syndrome. When the RNA was reverse transcribed, random hexamers were used with an input of roughly 0.5 to 1 ug. Each CDR3 protein is one row after TCRdb ran MiXCR on the immunoSEQ multiplex PCR reads. This sample yields about 200,000 distinct CDR3 sequences, of which over 75% are seen a single time; approximately 0.09% belongs to the top ten. Sequencing input: CD4+ T cells from PBMCs. These receptor sequences come from a human donor with Susac syndrome.

This chain connects TRBV5-1 to TRBJ1-4; D is unclear. The CDR3 covers 16 residues. Germline values: CDR1 SGHRS, CDR2 YFSETQ. Trimming removed 0 bases from V and 5 bases from J, with 14 bases in between. The CDR3 protein is CASSLAQPAINEKLFF. Here the CDR3 DNA reads TGCGCCAGCAGCTTGGCACAGCCGGCTATCAATGAAAAACTGTTTTTT.

The J gene is TRBJ1-6, the V gene TRBV3-1, with D uncertain. Germline V CDR1 and CDR2: LGHDT, YNNKEL (reference sequence). This CDR3 has 17 amino acids. V was clipped by 4 bases and J by 6 bases, with 19 bases between them. The CDR3 DNA reads TGTGCCAGCAGCCCGGTGTCGGGGAGGGATTTTAATTCACCCCTCCACTTT. This encodes CASSPVSGRDFNSPLHF.

The chain uses TRBV3-1 and TRBJ2-5; the match to TRBD2 covers 9 bases. CDR1 and CDR2 from the germline V gene are LGHDT and YNNKEL (reference sequence). This CDR3 contains 17 residues. V gave up 1 base and J gave up 5 bases; unmatched junction bases: 11. The CDR3 is CASSQGTAGGGFETQYF. The CDR3 DNA is TGTGCCAGCAGCCAAGGAACGGCGGGAGGGGGGTTTGAGACCCAGTACTTC.

V gene TRBV7-2 combines with J gene TRBJ2-7; no clear D. Germline V gene sequence: CDR1 SGHTA, CDR2 FQGNSA. The CDR3 runs to 15 residues. Trimming cost V 5 bases and J 0 bases, with 14 bases left between them. The CDR3 loop reads CASSGQERSSYEQYF. The CDR3 DNA reads as TGTGCCAGCAGCGGTCAGGAGAGGAGCTCCTACGAGCAGTACTTC. Variable domain in full (rest from reference TRBV7-2 and TRBJ2-7): GAGVSQSPSNKVTEKGKDVELRCDPISGHTALYWYRQSLGQGLEFLIYFQGNSAPDKSGLPSDRFSAERTGGSVSTLTIQRTQQEDSAVYLCASSGQERSSYEQYFGPGTRLTVT.

This rearrangement joins TRBV3-1 to TRBJ1-1; D uncertain. From germline, CDR1 is LGHDT and CDR2 YNNKEL (reference sequence). The CDR3 length is 17 residues. Trimming removed 3 bases from V and 0 bases from J, with 17 bases in between. The CDR3 spells CASSHIVQTRMNTEAFF. CDR3 bases: TGTGCCAGCAGCCATATTGTCCAGACAAGGATGAACACTGAAGCTTTCTTT.

This clonotype was seen a single time. The rearrangement joins TRBV5-4 to TRBJ2-3, with 9 nucleotides matching TRBD2. CDR1 is SGHNT and CDR2 is YYREEE in the germline V gene (reference sequence). The CDR3 loop spans 15 amino acids. After removal of 5 bases from V and 3 bases from J, the junction contained 7 bases not matched to a gene. CDR3 amino acids: CASRRLAEPTDTQYF. Here the CDR3 DNA reads TGTGCCAGCAGGAGACTAGCGGAACCAACAGATACGCAGTATTTT.

The J gene is TRBJ2-6, the V gene TRBV7-3, with D perhaps TRBD2 (5 bases). Germline CDR1 SGHTA, CDR2 FQGTGA. Trimming left V 0 bases short and J 3 bases short, with 18 bases between. The CDR3 is 19 residues long. The CDR3 reads CASSLTSGGSTGGANVLTF. In nucleotides, the CDR3 is TGTGCCAGCAGCTTAACGAGCGGCGGATCGACCGGTGGGGCCAACGTCCTGACTTTC.

The chain joins TRBV27 to TRBJ2-1; the D is unclear. The CDR3 is 15 amino acids. With 2 bases removed from V and 2 bases from J, the gap between germline ends came to 10 bases. Germline assignment: CDR1 MNHEY and CDR2 SMNVEV (reference sequence). CDR3 protein: CASSLELPPYNEQFF. CDR3 sequence (DNA): TGTGCCAGCAGTTTAGAACTGCCCCCCTACAATGAGCAGTTCTTC.

The rearrangement links TRBV10-3 to TRBJ2-1; the D gene is possibly TRBD2 (6 bases). Deletions cut 2 bases from V and 15 bases from J, with 17 bases between. The V gene's germline CDR1 is ENHRY and CDR2 SYGVKD. This CDR3 contains 13 residues. The CDR3 DNA is TGTGCCATCAGTGAGGTCGGCGGCGGGGACGCGTTCTTC. Its translation: CAISEVGGGDAFF.